The next 2 T cell receptor beta chains were all read from a single sample in a study of blood T cell repertoires in COVID-19. The repertoire was sequenced with immunoSEQ multiplex PCR; TCRdb's copy has only in-frame clones and lacks some. The table has 100,000 to 150,000 clones, 81% seen once. Sequenced: peripheral blood. The source of these receptors is a young man with COVID-19, enrolled during active disease.

In its sample, this clone was seen a few times. The chain carries TRBV30 and TRBJ1-5; D is ambiguous. The V gene's germline CDR1 is GTSNPN and CDR2 SVGIG (reference sequence). The CDR3 sequence is 13 residues long. V shed 2 bases and J shed 6 bases, with 11 bases lying between them. CDR3 nucleotide sequence: TGTGCCTGGAGTCTAGGCCCGAGTCAGCCCCAGCATTTT. It encodes CAWSLGPSQPQHF.

V is TRBV11-2 and J is TRBJ2-1; 12 nucleotides line up with TRBD2. The J segment lost 8 bases and the V segment lost 3 bases, leaving 8 bases of the junction unmatched. Germline values: CDR1 SGHAT, CDR2 FQNNGV. The CDR3 has 16 amino acids. CDR3 in amino acids: CASSLERLAGEHEQFF. The DNA of the CDR3 is TGTGCCAGCAGCTTGGAAAGACTAGCGGGAGAACATGAGCAGTTCTTC.